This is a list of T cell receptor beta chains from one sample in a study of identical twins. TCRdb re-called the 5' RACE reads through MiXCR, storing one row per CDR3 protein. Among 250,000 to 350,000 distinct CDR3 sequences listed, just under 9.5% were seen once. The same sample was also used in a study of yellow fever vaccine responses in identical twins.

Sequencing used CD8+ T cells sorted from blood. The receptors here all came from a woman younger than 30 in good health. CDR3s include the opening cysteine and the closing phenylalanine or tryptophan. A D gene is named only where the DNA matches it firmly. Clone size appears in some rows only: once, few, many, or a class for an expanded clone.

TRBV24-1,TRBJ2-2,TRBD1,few,CASGQGITGELFF,TGTGCCAGCGGACAGGGGATCACCGGGGAGCTGTTTTTT
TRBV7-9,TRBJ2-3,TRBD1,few,CASRLQGADTQYF,TGTGCCAGCAGGTTACAGGGGGCAGATACGCAGTATTTT
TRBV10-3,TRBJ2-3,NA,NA,CAISDPDWTDTDTQYF,TGTGCCATCAGTGATCCCGACTGGACGGACACAGATACGCAGTATTTT
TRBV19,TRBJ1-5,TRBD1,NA,CASSIAGQGNQPQHF,TGTGCCAGTAGTATAGCGGGACAGGGCAATCAGCCCCAGCATTTT
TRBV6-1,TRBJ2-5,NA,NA,CASSEKGLRPPQETQYF,TGTGCCAGCAGTGAAAAAGGCCTGCGTCCCCCACAAGAGACCCAGTACTTC
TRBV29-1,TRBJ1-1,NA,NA,CSVALPLNTEAFF,TGCAGCGTTGCCCTTCCCCTGAACACTGAAGCTTTCTTT
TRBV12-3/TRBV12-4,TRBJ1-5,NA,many,CASSFSPQGNQPQHF,TGTGCCAGCAGTTTCTCTCCCCAGGGGAATCAGCCCCAGCATTTT
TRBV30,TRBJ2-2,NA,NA,CAWSVRGSGELFF,TGTGCCTGGAGTGTAAGAGGATCCGGGGAGCTGTTTTTT
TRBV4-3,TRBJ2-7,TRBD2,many,CASSQLELAGDYEQYF,TGCGCCAGCAGCCAACTCGAACTAGCGGGAGACTACGAGCAGTACTTC
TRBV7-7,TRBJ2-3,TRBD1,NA,CASSPQTGFRSTDTQYF,TGTGCTAGCAGCCCACAGACAGGGTTTAGAAGCACAGATACGCAGTATTTT
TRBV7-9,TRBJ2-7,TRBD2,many,CASSSPEAGVSPYEQYF,TGTGCCAGCAGCTCTCCCGAAGCGGGAGTTTCCCCTTACGAGCAGTACTTC
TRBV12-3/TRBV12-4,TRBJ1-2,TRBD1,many,CASSPWTGGGYGYTF,TGTGCCAGCAGTCCGTGGACAGGGGGTGGCTATGGCTACACCTTC
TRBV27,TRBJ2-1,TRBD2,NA,CASSWGTSGVYNEQFF,TGTGCCAGCAGTTGGGGGACTAGCGGGGTCTACAATGAGCAGTTCTTC
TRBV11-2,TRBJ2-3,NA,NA,CASSFLLGADTQYF,TGTGCCAGCAGCTTCTTATTAGGGGCAGATACGCAGTATTTT
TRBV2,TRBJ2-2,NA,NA,CASSQPGHGDTGELFF,TGTGCCAGCAGCCAACCGGGACACGGCGACACCGGGGAGCTGTTTTTT
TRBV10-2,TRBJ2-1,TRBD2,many,CASRIGLAGEVGTNEQFF,TGCGCCAGCAGGATAGGACTAGCGGGAGAAGTGGGAACCAATGAGCAGTTCTTC
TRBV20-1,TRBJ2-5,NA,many,CSAREDSGRETQYF,TGCAGTGCCAGGGAGGACAGCGGTAGAGAGACCCAGTACTTC
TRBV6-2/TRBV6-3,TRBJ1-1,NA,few,CASTGGSVAFF,TGTGCCAGCACCGGTGGATCGGTAGCTTTCTTT
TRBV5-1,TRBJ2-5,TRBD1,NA,CASSPGQGALKETQYF,TGCGCCAGCAGTCCTGGACAGGGGGCGTTGAAGGAGACCCAGTACTTC
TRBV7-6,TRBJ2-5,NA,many,CASSFSVETQYF,TGTGCCAGCAGCTTTTCGGTAGAGACCCAGTACTTC
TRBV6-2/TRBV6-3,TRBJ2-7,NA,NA,CASSYSTQRSYYEQYF,TGTGCCAGCAGTTACTCGACACAGCGATCCTACTACGAGCAGTACTTC
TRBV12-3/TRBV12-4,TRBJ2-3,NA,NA,CASRATDTHYF,TGTGCCAGCAGGGCGACAGATACGCACTATTTT
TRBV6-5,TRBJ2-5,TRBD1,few,CASSYSRLRDRVEETQYF,TGTGCCAGCAGTTACTCGCGCCTCCGGGACAGGGTTGAAGAGACCCAGTACTTC
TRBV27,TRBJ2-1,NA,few,CASSLLSVNEQFF,TGTGCCAGCAGTTTATTGAGCGTCAATGAGCAGTTCTTC
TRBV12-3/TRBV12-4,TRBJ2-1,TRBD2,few,CASFTKELAVNEQFF,TGTGCCTCCTTCACAAAAGAACTAGCGGTCAATGAGCAGTTCTTC
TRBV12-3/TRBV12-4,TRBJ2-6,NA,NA,CASTPSRGAGANVLTF,TGTGCCAGCACCCCTTCCAGGGGGGCCGGGGCCAACGTCCTGACTTTC
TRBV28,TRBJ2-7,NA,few,CASSFGQTAYEQYF,TGTGCCAGCAGTTTCGGACAGACCGCCTACGAGCAGTACTTC
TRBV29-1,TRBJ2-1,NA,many,CSVVGGETRLYNEQFF,TGCAGCGTTGTAGGGGGAGAGACTCGACTCTACAATGAGCAGTTCTTC
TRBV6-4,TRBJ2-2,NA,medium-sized,CASSERGSTGELFF,TGTGCCAGCAGTGAGCGGGGTTCAACCGGGGAGCTGTTTTTT
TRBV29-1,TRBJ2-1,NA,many,CSVEPFGEQFF,TGCAGCGTTGAACCATTTGGTGAGCAGTTCTTC
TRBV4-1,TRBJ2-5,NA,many,CASSNSWGSQTQYF,TGCGCCAGCAGCAATTCATGGGGGAGTCAGACCCAGTACTTC
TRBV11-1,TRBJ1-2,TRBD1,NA,CASSFTGGRDYGYTF,TGTGCCAGCAGCTTTACAGGGGGCAGGGACTATGGCTACACCTTC
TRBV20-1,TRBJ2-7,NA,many,CSARGGEDYEQYF,TGCAGTGCTAGAGGGGGCGAGGATTACGAGCAGTACTTC
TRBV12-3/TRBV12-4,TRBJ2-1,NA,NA,CASSLRQDHEQFF,TGTGCCAGCAGTTTGAGGCAGGACCATGAGCAGTTCTTC
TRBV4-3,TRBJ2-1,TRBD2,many,CASSPSAGNEQFF,TGCGCCAGCAGCCCCTCAGCGGGGAATGAGCAGTTCTTC
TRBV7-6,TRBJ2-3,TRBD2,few,CASTLSGGTDTQYF,TGTGCCAGCACCCTTAGCGGGGGCACAGATACGCAGTATTTT
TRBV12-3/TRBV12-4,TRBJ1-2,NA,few,CASSLAAAGGYGYTF,TGTGCCAGCAGTTTAGCGGCAGCCGGAGGTTATGGCTACACCTTC
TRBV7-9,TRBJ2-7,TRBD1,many,CASSGQGSYEQYF,TGTGCCAGCAGCGGACAGGGCTCCTACGAGCAGTACTTC
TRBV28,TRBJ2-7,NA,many,CASSPLGDGEQYF,TGTGCCAGCAGTCCCCTCGGGGACGGGGAGCAGTACTTC
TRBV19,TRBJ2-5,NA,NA,CASSPLMSGPDETQYF,TGTGCCAGTAGTCCCTTAATGTCGGGACCTGACGAGACCCAGTACTTC
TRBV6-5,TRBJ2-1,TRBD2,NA,CASSYVAGATNEQFF,TGTGCCAGCAGTTACGTAGCGGGGGCTACAAATGAGCAGTTCTTC
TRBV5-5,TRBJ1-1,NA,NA,CASSSASLLLLNTEAFF,TGTGCCAGCAGCTCGGCATCTTTACTGCTTTTGAACACTGAAGCTTTCTTT
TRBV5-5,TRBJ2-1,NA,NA,CASALRGNGNEQFF,TGTGCCAGCGCCCTGCGGGGCAATGGCAATGAGCAGTTCTTC
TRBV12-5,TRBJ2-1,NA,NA,CASGSPGGGNEQFF,TGTGCTAGTGGTTCCCCAGGAGGGGGCAATGAGCAGTTCTTC